Listed below are T cell receptor beta chains from one sample, sequenced in a study of CD8+ T cells in alopecia areata. Generated by immunoSEQ multiplex PCR, the TCRdb table keeps only in-frame clones and is missing some. The sample lists roughly 60,000 clones, roughly two fifths seen once, with 51% in the top ten. Sequencing was performed on NKG2D-low CD8+ T cells sorted from blood. The receptors come from a human donor with alopecia areata. Both conserved end residues are part of each CDR3. The D gene is left open where the match is weak. Clone sizes are given selectively: once, few, many, or a class where the clone is expanded.

abundance	v_gene	d_gene	j_gene	CDR3aa	CDR3nt
-	TRBV27	-	TRBJ2-1	CASSLGGLNEQFF	TGTGCCAGCAGTTTAGGTGGTTTGAATGAGCAGTTCTTC
-	TRBV4-1	-	TRBJ2-3	CASSQDDTGGRTDTQYF	TGCGCCAGCAGCCAAGATGATACGGGGGGCCGCACAGATACGCAGTATTTT
once	TRBV13	TRBD1	TRBJ2-2	CASSLWGQKHTGELFF	TGTGCCAGCAGCTTATGGGGACAGAAACACACCGGGGAGCTGTTTTTT
-	TRBV9	-	TRBJ2-7	CASSASGLDREQYF	TGTGCCAGCAGCGCGAGCGGGCTAGACCGCGAGCAGTACTTC
few	TRBV7-2	-	TRBJ2-5	CASSPRADQETQYF	TGTGCCAGCAGCCCCCGGGCAGATCAAGAGACCCAGTACTTC
-	TRBV6-4	-	TRBJ2-4	CASSDSEVGVQYF	TGTGCCAGCAGTGACTCGGAGGTGGGGGTTCAGTACTTC
-	TRBV9	TRBD1	TRBJ2-3	CASSVVATGITDTQYF	TGTGCCAGCAGCGTAGTCGCGACAGGGATCACAGATACGCAGTATTTT
-	TRBV7-9	-	TRBJ2-5	CASSFRQAQETQYF	TGTGCCAGCAGCTTCCGACAGGCCCAAGAGACCCAGTACTTC
-	TRBV29-1	-	TRBJ2-7	CSVGGHREVGAYEQYF	TGCAGCGTTGGGGGCCACAGGGAGGTTGGGGCCTACGAGCAGTACTTC
-	TRBV7-9	-	TRBJ2-5	CASSLARGETQYF	TGTGCCAGCAGCTTAGCGAGGGGAGAGACCCAGTACTTC
-	TRBV7-9	-	TRBJ1-2	CASTQAGAYGYTF	TGTGCCAGCACCCAGGCAGGGGCCTATGGCTACACCTTC
-	TRBV4-1	-	TRBJ2-1	CASSSDRYNEQFF	TGCGCCAGCAGCAGTGACCGTTACAATGAGCAGTTCTTC
-	TRBV29-1	-	TRBJ2-7	CSVRTALKEQYF	TGCAGCGTCCGGACAGCCTTGAAGGAGCAGTACTTC